The clone carrying this T cell receptor (beta chain) was observed once. The antigen remains undetermined. Sequenced by immunoSEQ multiplex PCR; TCRdb stores in-frame clones only, minus some. Of around 110,000 clones listed, around 90% are singletons. This sample was included in a study of radiotherapy plus CTLA-4 blockade in lung cancer. On the study more broadly: Objective response rate was around 20%; disease control rate, 25% to 35%.

Study findings and constraints: Strongest reported response predictors: early blood clone changes and post-radiation interferon-beta. Radiotherapy plus ipilimumab was followed by expansion in blood of tumor-derived TCR clones.

Focal radiation plus CTLA-4 blockade with ipilimumab was given to patients with chemo-refractory metastatic non-small-cell lung cancer. Trimming pared 8 bases from V and 2 bases from J, leaving 12 bases between. The CDR3 contains 14 residues. CDR1 is SNHLY, CDR2 FYNNEI, per germline. J is TRBJ2-2 and V is TRBV2; D may be TRBD2 (6 bases). This clonotype was sampled from a human donor with non-small cell lung cancer that progressed on radiotherapy plus ipilimumab. This specimen was peripheral blood, taken from a patient treated with radiotherapy plus ipilimumab. CDR3 in amino acids: CASLTGTNTGELFF. DNA of the CDR3: TGTGCCAGCTTGACCGGGACTAACACCGGGGAGCTGTTTTTT.